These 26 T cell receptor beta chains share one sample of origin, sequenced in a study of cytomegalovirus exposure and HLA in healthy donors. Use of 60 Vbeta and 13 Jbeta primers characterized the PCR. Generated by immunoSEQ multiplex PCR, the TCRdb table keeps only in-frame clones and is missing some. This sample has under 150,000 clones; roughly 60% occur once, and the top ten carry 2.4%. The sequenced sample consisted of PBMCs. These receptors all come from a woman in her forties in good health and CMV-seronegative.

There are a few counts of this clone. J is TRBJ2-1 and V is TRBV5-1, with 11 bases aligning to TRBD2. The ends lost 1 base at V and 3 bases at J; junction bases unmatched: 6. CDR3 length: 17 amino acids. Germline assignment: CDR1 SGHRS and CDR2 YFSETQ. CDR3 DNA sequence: TGCGCCAGCAGCTTGCGTCCGGGACTAGCGGTCTACAATGAGCAGTTCTTC. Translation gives CASSLRPGLAVYNEQFF.

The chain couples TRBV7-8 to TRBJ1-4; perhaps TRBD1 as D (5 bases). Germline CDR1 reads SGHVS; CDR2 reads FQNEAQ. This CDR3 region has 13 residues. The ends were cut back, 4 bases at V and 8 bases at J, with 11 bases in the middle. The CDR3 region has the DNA TGTGCCAGCAGCTCTGACAGTATCGAAAAACTGTTTTTT. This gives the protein CASSSDSIEKLFF. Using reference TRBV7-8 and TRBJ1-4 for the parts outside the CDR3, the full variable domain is GAGVSQSPRYKVAKRGQDVALRCDPISGHVSLFWYQQALGQGPEFLTYFQNEAQLDKSGLPSDRFFAERPEGSVSTLKIQRTQQEDSAVYLCASSSDSIEKLFFGSGTQLSVL.

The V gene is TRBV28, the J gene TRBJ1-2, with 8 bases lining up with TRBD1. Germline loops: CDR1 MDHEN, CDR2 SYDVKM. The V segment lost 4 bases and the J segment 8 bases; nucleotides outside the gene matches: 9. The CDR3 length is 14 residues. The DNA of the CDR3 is TGTGCCAGCAGTTCCACGGGACAGGCGTACGGCTACACCTTC. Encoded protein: CASSSTGQAYGYTF.

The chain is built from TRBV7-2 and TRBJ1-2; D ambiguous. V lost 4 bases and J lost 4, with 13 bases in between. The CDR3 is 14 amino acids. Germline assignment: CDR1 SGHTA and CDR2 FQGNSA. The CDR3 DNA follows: TGTGCCAGCAGCTCCTCCGGAGGCCTCTATGGCTACACCTTC. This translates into CASSSSGGLYGYTF.

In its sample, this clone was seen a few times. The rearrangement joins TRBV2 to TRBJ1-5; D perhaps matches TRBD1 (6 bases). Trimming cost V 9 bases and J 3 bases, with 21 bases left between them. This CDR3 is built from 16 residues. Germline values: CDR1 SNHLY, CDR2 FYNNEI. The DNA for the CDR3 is TGTGCCAGTTCGGGGGGGCAGGGGAGGCACAATCAGCCCCAGCATTTT. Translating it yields CASSGGQGRHNQPQHF.

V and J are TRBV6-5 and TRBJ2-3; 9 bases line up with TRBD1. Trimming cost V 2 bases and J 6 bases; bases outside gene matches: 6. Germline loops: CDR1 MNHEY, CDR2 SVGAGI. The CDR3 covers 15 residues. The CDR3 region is CASSYEQGARDTQYF. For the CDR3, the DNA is TGTGCCAGCAGTTACGAACAGGGGGCCAGGGATACGCAGTATTTT.

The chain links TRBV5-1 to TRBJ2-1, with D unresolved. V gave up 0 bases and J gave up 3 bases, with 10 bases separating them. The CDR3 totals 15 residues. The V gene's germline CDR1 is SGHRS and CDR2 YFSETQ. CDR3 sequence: CASSLATEIYNEQFF. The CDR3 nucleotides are TGCGCCAGCAGCTTGGCTACAGAGATCTACAATGAGCAGTTCTTC.

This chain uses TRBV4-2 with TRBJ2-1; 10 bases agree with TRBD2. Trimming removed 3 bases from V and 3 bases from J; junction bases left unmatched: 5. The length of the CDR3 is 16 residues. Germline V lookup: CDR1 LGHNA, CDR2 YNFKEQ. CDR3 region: CASSHLAGGDYNEQFF. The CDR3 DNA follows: TGTGCCAGCAGCCATTTAGCGGGGGGAGACTACAATGAGCAGTTCTTC.

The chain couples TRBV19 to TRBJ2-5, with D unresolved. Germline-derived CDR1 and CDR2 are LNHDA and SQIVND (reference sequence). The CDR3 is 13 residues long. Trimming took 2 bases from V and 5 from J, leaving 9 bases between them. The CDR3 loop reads CASSIPAAETQYF. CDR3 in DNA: TGTGCCAGTAGTATACCGGCGGCGGAGACCCAGTACTTC.

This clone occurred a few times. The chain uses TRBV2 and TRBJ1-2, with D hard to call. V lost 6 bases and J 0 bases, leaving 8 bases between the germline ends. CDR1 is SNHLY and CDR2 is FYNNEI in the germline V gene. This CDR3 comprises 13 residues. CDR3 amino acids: CASRTLSNYGYTF. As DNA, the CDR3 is TGTGCCAGCAGGACACTCTCTAACTATGGCTACACCTTC.

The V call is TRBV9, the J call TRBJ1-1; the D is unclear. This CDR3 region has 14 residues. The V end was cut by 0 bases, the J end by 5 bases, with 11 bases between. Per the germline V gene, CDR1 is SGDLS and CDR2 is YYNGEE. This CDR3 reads CASSVDVGKTEAFF. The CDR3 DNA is TGTGCCAGCAGCGTAGATGTCGGGAAGACTGAAGCTTTCTTT. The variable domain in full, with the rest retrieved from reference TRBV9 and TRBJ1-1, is DSGVTQTPKHLITATGQRVTLRCSPRSGDLSVYWYQQSLDQGLQFLIQYYNGEERAKGNILERFSAQQFPDLHSELNLSSLELGDSALYFCASSVDVGKTEAFFGQGTRLTVV.

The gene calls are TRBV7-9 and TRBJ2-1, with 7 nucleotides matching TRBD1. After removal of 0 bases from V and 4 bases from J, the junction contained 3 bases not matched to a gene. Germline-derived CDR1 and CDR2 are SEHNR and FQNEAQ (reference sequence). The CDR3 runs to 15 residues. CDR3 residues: CASSLAGTAYNEQFF. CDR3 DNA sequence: TGTGCCAGCAGCTTAGCGGGGACAGCATACAATGAGCAGTTCTTC.

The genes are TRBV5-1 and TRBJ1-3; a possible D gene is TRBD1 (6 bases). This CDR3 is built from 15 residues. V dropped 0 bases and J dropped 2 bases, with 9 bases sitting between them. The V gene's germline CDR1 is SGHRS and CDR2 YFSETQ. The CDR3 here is CASSLDSGAGNTIYF. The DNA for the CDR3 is TGCGCCAGCAGCTTGGATTCAGGGGCTGGAAACACCATATATTTT.

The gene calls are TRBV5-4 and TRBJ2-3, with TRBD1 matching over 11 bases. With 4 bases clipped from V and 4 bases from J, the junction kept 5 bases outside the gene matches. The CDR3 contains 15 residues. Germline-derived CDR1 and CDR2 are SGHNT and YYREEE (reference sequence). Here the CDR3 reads CASSRGQGAADTQYF. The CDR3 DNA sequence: TGTGCCAGCAGCCGCGGACAGGGGGCGGCAGATACGCAGTATTTT.

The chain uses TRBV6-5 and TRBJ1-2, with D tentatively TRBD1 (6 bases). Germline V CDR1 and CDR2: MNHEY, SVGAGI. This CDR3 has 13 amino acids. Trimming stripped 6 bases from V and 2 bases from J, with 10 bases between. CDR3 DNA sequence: TGTGCCAGCAGCTTCGGACAGAACTATGGCTACACCTTC. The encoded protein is CASSFGQNYGYTF.

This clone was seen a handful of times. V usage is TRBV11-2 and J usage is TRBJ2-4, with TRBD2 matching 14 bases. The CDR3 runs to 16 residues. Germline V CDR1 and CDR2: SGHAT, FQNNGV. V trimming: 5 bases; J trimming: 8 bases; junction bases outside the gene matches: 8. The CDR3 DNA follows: TGTGCCAGCAGCACTTGGACTAGCGGGGGGCTTGACATTCAGTACTTC. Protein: CASSTWTSGGLDIQYF.

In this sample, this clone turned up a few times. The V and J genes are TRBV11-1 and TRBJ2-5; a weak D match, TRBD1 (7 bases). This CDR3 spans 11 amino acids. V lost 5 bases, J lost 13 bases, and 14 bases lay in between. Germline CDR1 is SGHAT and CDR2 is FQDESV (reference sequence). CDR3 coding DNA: TGTGCCAGCAGCCAGGGGGGACTCCCGTACTTC. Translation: CASSQGGLPYF.

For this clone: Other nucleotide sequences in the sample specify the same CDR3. The CDR3 protein is CASSPGDWTEAFF. CDR3 nucleotides: TGTGCCAGCAGCCCAGGGGATTGGACTGAAGCTTTCTTT. The genes are TRBV7-9 and TRBJ1-1, with a weak D call TRBD1 (6 bases). V lost 5 bases and J lost 5, with 12 bases in between. Per the germline V gene, CDR1 is SEHNR and CDR2 is FQNEAQ (reference sequence). The length of the CDR3 is 13 residues.

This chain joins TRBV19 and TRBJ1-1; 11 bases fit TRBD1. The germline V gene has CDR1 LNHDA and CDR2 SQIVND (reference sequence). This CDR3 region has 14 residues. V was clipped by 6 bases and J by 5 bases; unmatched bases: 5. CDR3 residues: CASSRDRGITEAFF. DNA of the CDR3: TGTGCCAGTAGCCGGGACAGGGGGATAACTGAAGCTTTCTTT.

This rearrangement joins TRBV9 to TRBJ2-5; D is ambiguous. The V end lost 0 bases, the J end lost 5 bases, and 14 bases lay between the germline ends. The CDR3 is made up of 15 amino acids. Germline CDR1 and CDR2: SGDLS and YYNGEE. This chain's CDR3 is CASSVGVPAGETQYF. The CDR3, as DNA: TGTGCCAGCAGCGTAGGGGTCCCCGCCGGGGAGACCCAGTACTTC.

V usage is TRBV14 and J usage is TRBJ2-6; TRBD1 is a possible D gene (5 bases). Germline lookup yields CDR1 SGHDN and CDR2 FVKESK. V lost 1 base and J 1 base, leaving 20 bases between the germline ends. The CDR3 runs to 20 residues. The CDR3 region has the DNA TGTGCCAGCAGCCAAGTTGTAGGGGCCCTAACTGGGTCTGGGGCCAACGTCCTGACTTTC. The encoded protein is CASSQVVGALTGSGANVLTF.

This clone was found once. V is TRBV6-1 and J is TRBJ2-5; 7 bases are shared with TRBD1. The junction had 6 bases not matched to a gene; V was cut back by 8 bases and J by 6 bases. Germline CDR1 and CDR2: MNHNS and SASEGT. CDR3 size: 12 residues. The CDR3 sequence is CASRTGEKTQYF. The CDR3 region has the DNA TGTGCCAGCCGAACAGGGGAAAAGACCCAGTACTTC.

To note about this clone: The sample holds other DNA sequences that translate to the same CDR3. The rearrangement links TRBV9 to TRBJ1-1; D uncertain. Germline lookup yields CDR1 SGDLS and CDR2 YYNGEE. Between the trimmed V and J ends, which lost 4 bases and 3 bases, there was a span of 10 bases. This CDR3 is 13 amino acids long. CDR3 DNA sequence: TGTGCCAGCAGCCCCCGCGGGGACACTGAAGCTTTCTTT. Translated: CASSPRGDTEAFF.

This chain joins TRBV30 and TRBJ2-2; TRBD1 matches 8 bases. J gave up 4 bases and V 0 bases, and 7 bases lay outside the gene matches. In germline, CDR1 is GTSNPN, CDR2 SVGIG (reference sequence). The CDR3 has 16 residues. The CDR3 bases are TGTGCCTGGAGTGTAGGGGACAGGCTCCTCACCGGGGAGCTGTTTTTT. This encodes CAWSVGDRLLTGELFF.

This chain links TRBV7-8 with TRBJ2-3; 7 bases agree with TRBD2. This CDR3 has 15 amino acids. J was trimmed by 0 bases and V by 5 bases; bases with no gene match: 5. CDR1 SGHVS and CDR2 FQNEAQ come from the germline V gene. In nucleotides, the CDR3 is TGTGCCAGCAGCCAGCGGGAACTTAGCACAGATACGCAGTATTTT. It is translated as CASSQRELSTDTQYF.

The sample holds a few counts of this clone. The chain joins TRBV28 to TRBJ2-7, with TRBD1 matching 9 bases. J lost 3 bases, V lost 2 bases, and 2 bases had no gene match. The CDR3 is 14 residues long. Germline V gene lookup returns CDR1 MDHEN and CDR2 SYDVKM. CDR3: CASSLNRGLYEQYF. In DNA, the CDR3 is TGTGCCAGCAGTTTAAACAGGGGGCTCTACGAGCAGTACTTC.